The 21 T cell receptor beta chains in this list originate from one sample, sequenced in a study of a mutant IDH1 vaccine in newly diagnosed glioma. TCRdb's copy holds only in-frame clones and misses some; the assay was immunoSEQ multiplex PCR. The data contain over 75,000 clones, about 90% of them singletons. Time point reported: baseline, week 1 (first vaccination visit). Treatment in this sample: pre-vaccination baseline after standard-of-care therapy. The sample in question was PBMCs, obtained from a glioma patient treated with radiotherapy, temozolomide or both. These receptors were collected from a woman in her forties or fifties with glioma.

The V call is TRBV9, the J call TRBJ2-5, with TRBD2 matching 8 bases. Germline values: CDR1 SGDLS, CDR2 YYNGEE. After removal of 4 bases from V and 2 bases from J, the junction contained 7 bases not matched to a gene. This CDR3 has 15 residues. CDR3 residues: CASSSGVAGQETQYF. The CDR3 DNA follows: TGTGCCAGCAGCTCCGGAGTAGCGGGACAAGAGACCCAGTACTTC.

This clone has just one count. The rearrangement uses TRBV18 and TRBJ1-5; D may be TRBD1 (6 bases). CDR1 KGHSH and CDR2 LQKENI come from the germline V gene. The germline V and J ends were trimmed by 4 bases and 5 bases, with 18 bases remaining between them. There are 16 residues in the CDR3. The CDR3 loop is CASSQGQPRGDQPQHF. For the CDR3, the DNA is TGTGCCAGCTCACAAGGACAGCCCAGAGGCGATCAGCCCCAGCATTTT.

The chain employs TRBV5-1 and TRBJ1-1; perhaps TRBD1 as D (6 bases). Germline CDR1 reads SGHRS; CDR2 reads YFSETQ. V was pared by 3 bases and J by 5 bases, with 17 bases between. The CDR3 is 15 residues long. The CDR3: CASSYHRAGRTEAFF. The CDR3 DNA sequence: TGCGCCAGCAGCTACCACAGGGCCGGGAGGACTGAAGCTTTCTTT.

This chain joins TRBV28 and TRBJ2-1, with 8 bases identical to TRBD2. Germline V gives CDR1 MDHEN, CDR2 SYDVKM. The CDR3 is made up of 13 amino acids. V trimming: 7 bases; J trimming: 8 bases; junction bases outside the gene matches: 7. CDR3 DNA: TGTGCCAGCACGGGACTAGGAGAAGATGAGCAGTTCTTC. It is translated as CASTGLGEDEQFF. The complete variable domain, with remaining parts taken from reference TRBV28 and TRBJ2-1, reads DVKVTQSSRYLVKRTGEKVFLECVQDMDHENMFWYRQDPGLGLRLIYFSYDVKMKEKGDIPEGYSVSREKKERFSLILESASTNQTSMYLCASTGLGEDEQFFGPGTRLTVL.

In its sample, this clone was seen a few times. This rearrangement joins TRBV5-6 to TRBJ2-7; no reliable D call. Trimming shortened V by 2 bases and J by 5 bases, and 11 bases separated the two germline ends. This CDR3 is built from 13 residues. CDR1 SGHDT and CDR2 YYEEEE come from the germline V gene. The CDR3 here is CASSLGRSHEQYF. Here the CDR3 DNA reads TGTGCCAGCAGCTTAGGACGGTCCCACGAGCAGTACTTC. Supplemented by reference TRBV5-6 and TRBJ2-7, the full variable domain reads DAGVTQSPTHLIKTRGQQVTLRCSPKSGHDTVSWYQQALGQGPQFIFQYYEEEERQRGNFPDRFSGHQFPNYSSELNVNALLLGDSALYLCASSLGRSHEQYFGPGTRLTVT.

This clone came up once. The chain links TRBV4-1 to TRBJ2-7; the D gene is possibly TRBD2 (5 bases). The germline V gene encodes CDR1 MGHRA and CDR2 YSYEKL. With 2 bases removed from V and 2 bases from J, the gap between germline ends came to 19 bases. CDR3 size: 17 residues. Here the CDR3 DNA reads TGCGCCAGCAGCCAATACGCCAGCGGACTCTCGGCCTACGAGCAGTACTTC. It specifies CASSQYASGLSAYEQYF.

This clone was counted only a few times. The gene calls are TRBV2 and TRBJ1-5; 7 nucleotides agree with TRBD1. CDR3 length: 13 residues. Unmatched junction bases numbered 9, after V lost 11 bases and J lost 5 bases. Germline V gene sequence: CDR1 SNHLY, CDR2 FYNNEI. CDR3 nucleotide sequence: TGTGCCGGCGCGCAGGGGGAAGATCAGCCCCAGCATTTT. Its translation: CAGAQGEDQPQHF.

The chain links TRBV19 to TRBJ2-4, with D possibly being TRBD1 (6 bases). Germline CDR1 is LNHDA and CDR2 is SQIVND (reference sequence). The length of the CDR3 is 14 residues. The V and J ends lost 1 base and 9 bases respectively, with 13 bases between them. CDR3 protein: CASSIGGTSGIQYF. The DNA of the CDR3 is TGTGCCAGTAGTATAGGGGGGACATCGGGCATTCAGTACTTC.

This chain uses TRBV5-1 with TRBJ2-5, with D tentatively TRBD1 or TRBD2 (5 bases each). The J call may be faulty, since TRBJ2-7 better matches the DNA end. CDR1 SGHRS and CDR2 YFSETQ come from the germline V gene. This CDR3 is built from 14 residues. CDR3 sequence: CASSPRDGSYEQYF. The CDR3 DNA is TGCGCCAGCAGCCCAAGGGACGGCTCCTACGAGCAGTACTTC.

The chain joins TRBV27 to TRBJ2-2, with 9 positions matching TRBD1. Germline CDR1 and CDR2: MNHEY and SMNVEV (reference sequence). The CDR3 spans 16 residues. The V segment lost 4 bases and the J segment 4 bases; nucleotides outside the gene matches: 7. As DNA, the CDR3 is TGTGCCAGCAGTTCACACCGGGACAGGGCCACCGGGGAGCTGTTTTTT. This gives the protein CASSSHRDRATGELFF.

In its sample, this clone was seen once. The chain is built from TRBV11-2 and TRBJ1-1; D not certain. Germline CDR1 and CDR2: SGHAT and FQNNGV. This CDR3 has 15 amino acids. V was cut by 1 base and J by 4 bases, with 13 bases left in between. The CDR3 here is CASSLGAGGSTEAFF. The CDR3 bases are TGTGCCAGCAGCTTAGGGGCAGGAGGGAGCACTGAAGCTTTCTTT.

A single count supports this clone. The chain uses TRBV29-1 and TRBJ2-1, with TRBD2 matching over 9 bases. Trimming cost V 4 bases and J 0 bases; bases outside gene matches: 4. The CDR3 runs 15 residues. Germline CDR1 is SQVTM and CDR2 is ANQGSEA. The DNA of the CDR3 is TGCAGCGTTGTAGCGGGAGCCCACTCCTACAATGAGCAGTTCTTC. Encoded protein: CSVVAGAHSYNEQFF.

The CDR3 reads CASSELGREQFF. CDR3 DNA sequence: TGTGCCAGCAGTGAACTGGGGCGGGAGCAGTTCTTC. This chain uses TRBV6-1 with TRBJ2-1, with a tentative D call TRBD1 (5 bases). With 2 bases removed from V and 10 bases from J, the gap between germline ends came to 9 bases. The CDR3 loop spans 12 amino acids. Germline V gene lookup returns CDR1 MNHNS and CDR2 SASEGT.

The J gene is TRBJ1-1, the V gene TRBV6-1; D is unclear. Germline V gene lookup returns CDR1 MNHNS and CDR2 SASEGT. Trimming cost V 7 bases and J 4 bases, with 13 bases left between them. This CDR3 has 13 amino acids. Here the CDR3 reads CASNQRDSTEAFF. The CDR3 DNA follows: TGTGCCAGCAACCAGAGGGATTCCACTGAAGCTTTCTTT.

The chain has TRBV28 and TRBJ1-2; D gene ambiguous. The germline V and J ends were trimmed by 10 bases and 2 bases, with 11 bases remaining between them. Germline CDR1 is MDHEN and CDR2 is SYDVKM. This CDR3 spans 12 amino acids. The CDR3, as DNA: TGTGCCACCGCGGCCCAAAACTATGGCTACACCTTC. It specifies CATAAQNYGYTF.

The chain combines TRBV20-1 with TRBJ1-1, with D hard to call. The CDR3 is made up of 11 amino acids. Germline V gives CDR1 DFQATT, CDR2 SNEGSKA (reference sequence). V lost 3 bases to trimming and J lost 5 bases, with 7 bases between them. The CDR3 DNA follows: TGCAGTGCTAGTGTGGGGACTGAAGCTTTCTTT. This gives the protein CSASVGTEAFF.

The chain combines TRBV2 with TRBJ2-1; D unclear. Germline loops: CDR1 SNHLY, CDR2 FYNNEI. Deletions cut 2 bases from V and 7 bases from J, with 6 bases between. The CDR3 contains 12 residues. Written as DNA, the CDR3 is TGTGCCAGCAGTGAAAATGGTAATGAGCAGTTCTTC. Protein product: CASSENGNEQFF.

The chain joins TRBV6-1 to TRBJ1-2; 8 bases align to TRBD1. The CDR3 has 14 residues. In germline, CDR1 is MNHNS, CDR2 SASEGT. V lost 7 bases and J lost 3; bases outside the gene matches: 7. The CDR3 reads CASTRWGQDYGYTF. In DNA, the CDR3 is TGTGCCAGCACTCGGTGGGGACAGGACTATGGCTACACCTTC.

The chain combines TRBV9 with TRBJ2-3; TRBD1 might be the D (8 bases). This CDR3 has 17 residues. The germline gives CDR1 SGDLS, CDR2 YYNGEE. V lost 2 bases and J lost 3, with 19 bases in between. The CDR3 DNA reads TGTGCCAGCAGCGTCGGACAGGGAGGGGCCGGGACAGATACGCAGTATTTT. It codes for CASSVGQGGAGTDTQYF.

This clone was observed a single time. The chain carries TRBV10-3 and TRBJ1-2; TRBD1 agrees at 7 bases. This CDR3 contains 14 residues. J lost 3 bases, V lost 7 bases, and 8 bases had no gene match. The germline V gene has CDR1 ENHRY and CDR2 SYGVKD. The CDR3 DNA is TGTGCCATCACCCCCGACAGGGCAGACTATGGCTACACCTTC. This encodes CAITPDRADYGYTF.

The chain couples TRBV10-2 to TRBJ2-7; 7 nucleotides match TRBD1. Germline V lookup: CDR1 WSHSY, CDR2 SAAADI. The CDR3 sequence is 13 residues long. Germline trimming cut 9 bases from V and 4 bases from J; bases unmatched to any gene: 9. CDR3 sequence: CASSGGRGYEQYF. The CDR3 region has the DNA TGCGCCAGTTCAGGGGGACGGGGATACGAGCAGTACTTC.